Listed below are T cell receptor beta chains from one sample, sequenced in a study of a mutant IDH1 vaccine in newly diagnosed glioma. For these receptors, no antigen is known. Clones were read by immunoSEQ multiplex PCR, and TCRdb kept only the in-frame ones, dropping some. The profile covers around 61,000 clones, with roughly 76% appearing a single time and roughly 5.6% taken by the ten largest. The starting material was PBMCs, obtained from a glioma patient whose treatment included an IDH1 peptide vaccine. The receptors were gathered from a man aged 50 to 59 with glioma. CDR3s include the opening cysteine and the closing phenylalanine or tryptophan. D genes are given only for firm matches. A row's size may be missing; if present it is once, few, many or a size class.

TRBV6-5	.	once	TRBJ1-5	CASSMTGLNQPQHF	TGTGCCAGCAGTATGACAGGCCTCAATCAGCCCCAGCATTTT
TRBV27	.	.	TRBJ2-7	CASSLSRKYEQYF	TGTGCCAGCAGTTTATCCAGGAAGTACGAGCAGTACTTC
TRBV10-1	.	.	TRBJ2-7	CASSERTAYEQYF	TGCGCCAGCAGTGAAAGGACAGCCTACGAGCAGTACTTC
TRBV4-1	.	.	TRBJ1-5	CASSQEEDTGEQPQHF	TGCGCCAGCAGCCAAGAGGAGGACACGGGAGAACAGCCCCAGCATTTT
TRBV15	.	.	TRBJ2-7	CATSRDELGLQSEQYF	TGTGCCACCAGCAGAGATGAGTTGGGACTCCAATCCGAGCAGTACTTC
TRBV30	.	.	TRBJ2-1	CAWSVRGGEQFF	TGTGCCTGGAGTGTACGAGGGGGTGAGCAGTTCTTC
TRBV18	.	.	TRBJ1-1	CASSPSEGTEAFF	TGTGCCAGCTCACCCTCGGAAGGCACTGAAGCTTTCTTT
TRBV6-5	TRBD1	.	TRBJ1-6	CASSYEDRGGSPLHF	TGTGCCAGCAGTTACGAGGACAGGGGTGGTTCACCCCTCCACTTT
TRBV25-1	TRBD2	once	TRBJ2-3	CASSETHTSGGNHTQYF	TGTGCCAGCAGTGAAACCCACACTAGCGGGGGCAATCATACGCAGTATTTT
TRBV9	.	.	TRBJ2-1	CASSVDLVREQFF	TGTGCCAGCAGCGTAGATCTGGTAAGGGAGCAGTTCTTC
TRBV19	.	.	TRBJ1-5	CASTSVADGAQPQHF	TGTGCCAGTACCTCGGTGGCAGATGGGGCTCAGCCCCAGCATTTT
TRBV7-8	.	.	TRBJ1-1	CASTYDVGGNTEAFF	TGTGCCAGCACCTATGACGTGGGTGGGAACACTGAAGCTTTCTTT
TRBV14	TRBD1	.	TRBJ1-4	CASSAPGGLNEKLFF	TGTGCCAGCTCAGCACCAGGGGGCCTTAATGAAAAACTGTTTTTT
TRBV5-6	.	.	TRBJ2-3	CASSWDRDTQYF	TGTGCCAGCAGCTGGGACCGGGATACGCAGTATTTT
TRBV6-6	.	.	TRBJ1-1	CASSWQGSTEAFF	TGTGCCAGCAGTTGGCAGGGGAGTACTGAAGCTTTCTTT
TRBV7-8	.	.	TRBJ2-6	CASSLVGFSGANVLTF	TGTGCCAGCAGCTTAGTAGGATTCTCTGGGGCCAACGTCCTGACTTTC
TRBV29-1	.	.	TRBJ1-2	CSVDLGPGYTF	TGCAGCGTGGATCTTGGCCCCGGCTACACCTTC
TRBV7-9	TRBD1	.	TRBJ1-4	CASSSRGRTNEKLFF	TGTGCCAGCAGCTCGAGGGGGCGAACTAATGAAAAACTGTTTTTT
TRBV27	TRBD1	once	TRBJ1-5	CAKWTGRLNQPQHF	TGTGCCAAGTGGACAGGGAGGCTCAATCAGCCCCAGCATTTT
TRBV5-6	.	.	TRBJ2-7	CASSLRGSPAEQYF	TGTGCCAGCAGCTTAAGAGGGAGTCCGGCCGAGCAGTACTTC
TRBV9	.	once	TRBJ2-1	CASSVDRGSIPYNEQFF	TGTGCCAGCAGCGTAGATCGAGGGAGTATTCCCTACAATGAGCAGTTCTTC
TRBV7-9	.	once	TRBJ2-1	CASSSAPKVYNEQFF	TGTGCCAGCAGCTCCGCCCCGAAGGTTTACAATGAGCAGTTCTTC
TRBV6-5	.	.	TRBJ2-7	CASRPSGLISYEQYF	TGTGCCAGCAGACCCTCCGGACTGATATCCTACGAGCAGTACTTC
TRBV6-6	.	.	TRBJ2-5	CASSYVAAAQETQYF	TGTGCCAGCAGTTACGTAGCAGCGGCCCAAGAGACCCAGTACTTC
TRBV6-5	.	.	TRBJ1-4	CASSLEASTNEKLFF	TGTGCCAGCAGTCTTGAGGCGTCAACTAATGAAAAACTGTTTTTT
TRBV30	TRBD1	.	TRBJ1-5	CAWSPGQGASYSNQPQHF	TGTGCCTGGAGTCCGGGACAGGGGGCATCTTATAGCAATCAGCCCCAGCATTTT
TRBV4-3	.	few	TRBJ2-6	CASSQEGRVTGANVLTF	TGCGCCAGCAGCCAAGAGGGCAGGGTGACAGGGGCCAACGTCCTGACTTTC
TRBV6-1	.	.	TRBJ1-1	CASSGQFMNTEAFF	TGTGCCAGCAGCGGACAGTTCATGAACACTGAAGCTTTCTTT
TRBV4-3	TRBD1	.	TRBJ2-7	CASSHTTGDEQYF	TGCGCCAGCAGCCATACAACAGGGGACGAGCAGTACTTC
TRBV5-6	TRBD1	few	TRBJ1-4	CASSKDRVEEKLFF	TGTGCCAGCAGCAAGGACAGGGTGGAAGAAAAACTGTTTTTT
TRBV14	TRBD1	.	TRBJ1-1	CASSPRGQGLTEAFF	TGTGCCAGCAGCCCAAGGGGACAGGGGTTAACTGAAGCTTTCTTT